The clone carrying this T cell receptor beta chain was counted only a few times. Antigen specificity is unknown. This entry comes from a study of identical twins. TCRdb reanalysed the 5' RACE reads using MiXCR and keeps one entry per CDR3 protein. The data show 1.5 million or so distinct CDR3 sequences, with around a third seen just once and around 0.3% held by the top ten. Study-wide results and caveats: The study found excess low generation probability among twin-shared out-of-frame alpha sequences.

The specimen was cord blood. This TCR came from a newborn girl in good health.

The CDR3 here is CASSPRLLAGYSSTDTQYF. CDR3 coding DNA: TGCGCCAGCAGCCCGAGACTACTAGCGGGGTACTCTAGCACAGATACGCAGTATTTT. The J gene is TRBJ2-3, the V gene TRBV5-1, with 10 nucleotides matching TRBD2. The CDR3 sequence is 19 residues long. Trimming at V came to 4 bases and at J to 0 bases, leaving 14 bases not matched to a gene. Germline V gives CDR1 SGHRS, CDR2 YFSETQ. The full variable domain, in which reference TRBV5-1 and TRBJ2-3 provide the parts outside the CDR3, is KAGVTQTPRYLIKTRGQQVTLSCSPISGHRSVSWYQQTPGQGLQFLFEYFSETQRNKGNFPGRFSGRQFSNSRSEMNVSTLELGDSALYLCASSPRLLAGYSSTDTQYFGPGTRLTVL.